This T cell receptor (beta chain) was found in a study of cytomegalovirus exposure and HLA in healthy donors (dated 2017 in TCRdb). For the wider study: An earlier analysis of more than 550 of the donors reported 250 to 350 Gb of sequence data and some 110 million unique TCR beta sequences obtained from 150 million to 200 million T cells. Of the approximately 400 genotyped donors, 65% to 90% were placed in the genetic ancestry cluster associated with self-reported Caucasian donors. Every discovery cohort repertoire had been produced on one sequencing platform. Several DR-DQ haplotypes were treated as single units for association and clustering because of strong linkage in the cohort. Genome-wide SNP genotypes for about three fifths of the 666 donors were used in a later genetic analysis, which treated that subset as a discovery cohort. The study combined high-throughput TCR immunosequencing, statistical association of individual TCRs with disease status, and machine learning to predict cytomegalovirus infection status. The study aimed to test whether signatures of past pathogen exposure could be identified by cataloging public T cell receptors. Donor age, sex, ethnicity and CMV serostatus were collected together with the repertoire data. In an earlier analysis of 587 of the donors, high-throughput TCR beta sequencing was used to judge whether each TCR beta V gene segment behaved as functional or pseudogenic. Besides the first cohort of around 700 subjects, a separate validation cohort made up of some 110 different subjects was used. Typing coverage varied by locus: roughly 629-630 donors for A, B, C, DRB1 and DQB1; approximately 500 for DQA1; 606 for DPA1; roughly 450 for DPB1. Both class I and class II loci were covered by HLA typing, at four-digit resolution. Among 300 to 500 genotyped donors of the cohort, an average of around 250,000 unique TCR beta nucleotide sequences was sequenced per donor, of which about 19% were non-productive. In the later analysis, no new phenotypic data were used to find candidate immune exposures; instead, reliance was placed on TCR beta sequences and their occurrence across donors. An early release covering roughly 640 HLA-typed donors comprised 300 to 350 gigabases of sequencing data and some 79 million unique TCR sequences. A later analysis re-analyzed previously published TCR beta repertoires from 500 to 700 donors and added high-resolution HLA genotyping to study TCR occurrence patterns. The study profiled the T cell repertoires of under 700 subjects by immunosequencing and related them to cytomegalovirus serostatus. Broader findings and caveats from the paper: Immune exposure information for the cohort was limited to CMV serostatus. A total of 150 to 200 TCR beta chains were listed by the study as associated with cytomegalovirus. Presence/absence analyses assumed roughly uniform sequencing depth across donors, an assumption that may not hold. Broadly in line with IMGT annotations, most TCR beta V segments showed up in productive rearrangements about 90% or about 30% of the time in an earlier analysis of a few hundred of the donors. Assigning TCR associations to individual alleles was difficult when HLA alleles, especially DR and DQ, strongly co-occurred. Compared with the roughly 720-donor mean, donors in an Asian-associated ancestry cluster had fewer N-insertions in productive TCRs, according to a later genetic analysis. Most CMV-associated TCR beta chains appeared to be HLA-restricted in a later analysis, and the HLA associations seemed to be driven largely by CMV exposure. Because the 87-base-pair reads could not distinguish some IMGT-functional V segments, including TRBV6-2 and TRBV6-3, those segments were excluded. Correlated functional status among segregating V segments might be attributable to linkage disequilibrium, but an unknown experimental factor could not be ruled out. A further reported finding was that TCR beta sequences accurately predicted the HLA-A and HLA-B alleles for most subjects in the first cohort. A later analysis reported that several top co-occurrence clusters appeared linked to parvovirus B19, influenza, CMV and Epstein-Barr virus. This cohort had only TCR beta chains sequenced, and the lack of alpha or paired-chain data limited which features could be detected. A few of the identified cytomegalovirus-associated TCR beta chains were confirmed in vitro to be specific for cytomegalovirus antigens. According to the authors, the approach could potentially be generalized to other disease states and immunological phenotypes. Because counts were too low, seventeen rarely observed V segments, including chromosome 9 orphons, were excluded from the earlier analysis of 587 of the donors. Specific HLA alleles were associated with roughly 17,000 TCR beta sequences at a false discovery rate of 0.05 in a later analysis. In a later genetic analysis, a missense DCLRE1C variant was associated with V-gene and J-gene trimming of TCR beta chains, and the association was replicated in an independent cohort. According to a later analysis, TCR association rates differed among HLA loci, with DRB1 alleles showing the most associated TCRs and HLA-C alleles showing the fewest. Because some donors lacked HLA typing at each locus, the association tests relied only on the typed subset. A cluster of highly shared sequence variants was judged likely to be a technical artifact of the sequencing pipeline. In a later analysis, HLA-associated TCR beta chains showed more clonal expansion and lower generation probabilities than non-associated chains that were equally common. Most TCR sequences were observed very rarely across donors, whereas some public TCRs were present in many individuals. In both the original and validation cohorts, the classifier was reported to diagnose cytomegalovirus status with high specificity and sensitivity.

In total, 666 healthy bone marrow donors made up the cohort. Cohort members were all nominally healthy when sampled, although unrecorded immune exposures were likely present. The donor was CMV seronegative and belonged to the group of 352 seronegative cohort members. Each donor provided a peripheral blood sample, and peripheral blood mononuclear cells were used for TCR beta sequencing. Genomic DNA was extracted from the blood cell samples with the Qiagen DNeasy Blood Extraction Kit. The CDR3 contains 16 residues, cysteine and phenylalanine counted. Here the CDR3 DNA is all that survives: 48 bases in frame from base 1. CDR1 is given as MNHNY and CDR2 as SVGAGI, both from the germline V gene (reference sequence). Trimming removed 4 bases from V and 0 bases from J, leaving 13 bases between the germline ends. The receptor library was made with the immunoSEQ multiplex PCR assay. For the multiplex PCR, a mixture combining 60 forward primers for TCR Vbeta segments and 13 reverse primers for TCR Jbeta segments was used. Amplification of the CDR3 region of rearranged TCR beta genes was performed with a multiplex PCR assay on genomic DNA. On the Illumina HiSeq System, the amplified TCR beta libraries were sequenced as 87-base-pair reads. The study's processing was this. Across the roughly 670 repertoires, a later analysis counted tens of millions of unique TCR beta chains, roughly 11 million of which were shared by at least two donors. To remove PCR and sequencing errors, raw reads were error-corrected and collapsed into unique sequences using a nearest-neighbor algorithm that merged closely related sequences. V, D and J gene segments were assigned by aligning CDR3 sequences to IMGT reference sequences. For a sequence to be retained, a match of at least six nucleotides to both a V gene segment and a J gene segment was required. A rearrangement counted as productive if the CDR3 had no stop codons and remained in frame with V and J, and every other rearrangement counted as non-productive. CDR3 was defined according to IMGT convention as the region running from the second conserved V-encoded cysteine to the conserved J-encoded phenylalanine. The earlier analysis of about 590 of the donors excluded sequences that lacked an unambiguous match to a single V gene segment. In an earlier analysis of around 600 of the donors, V segments were called functional above 56.7% productive rearrangements and were called segregating when the between-donor standard deviation exceeded 5%. To diagnose cytomegalovirus status from the catalog of TCR beta chain sequences, a statistical classification framework was built. V and J gene assignment, in a later analysis, came from comparing TCR nucleotide sequences with IMGT/GENE-DB human TR gene sequences. The TCRdist pipeline was used in a later analysis to assign CDR3 sequences and most-parsimonious VDJ recombination scenarios. In a later analysis, every TCR beta chain was defined by the combination of its CDR3 amino acid sequence and its V-gene family, and reads without a unique V-gene family were dropped. As a way to deal with suspected cross-contamination and a sequencing artifact, a later analysis dropped under 600 nucleotide sequences that were highly shared and had low generation probability. In a later analysis, a clonal expansion index for each public chain was calculated from normalized within-repertoire ranks of inferred template counts. A later analysis computed generation probabilities with a VDJ recombination model fitted to out-of-frame rearrangements, and checked the results against IGoR. In a later analysis, hypergeometric tests were used to score TCR-TCR, TCR-HLA and TCR-CMV co-occurrence, with a repertoire-size bias correction applied to TCR pairs. False discovery rates were estimated in a later analysis by permuting HLA or CMV assignments 20 times. In a later analysis, co-occurring TCRs were grouped using DBSCAN, with TCRdist sequence similarity added in when clustering inside HLA-allele-positive subsets. Repertoires with fewer than 30,000 or more than 120,000 public chains, plus five repertoires with anomalous nucleotide sharing, were excluded from co-occurrence clustering. Drawn from immuneACCESS, this table holds only the in-frame rearrangements with V and J called that TCRdb kept. Clones are partly lost; checked studies trace under half to an unresolved V gene and leave the rest unexplained. V and J calls plus clone size are reproduced from that table; the DNA served to infer D and trimming. In this sample the table shows approximately 170,000 clones, 70% to 80% of which occur a single time. The top ten constitute about 2% of the sample.

On this clone: Its antigen is not yet known. It has no much larger one-base neighbor in the sample; base qualities were not kept.

This TCR was recovered from a woman between 45 and 60 years old in good health and CMV-seronegative. Recombination linked TRBV6-6 to TRBJ1-3; 5 matching bases give a weak D call of TRBD1. The sequencing input was PBMCs. The CDR3 protein is CASSSLGLSSGNTIYF. The DNA reads as follows: TGTGCCAGCAGTTCGTTGGGACTGAGCTCTGGAAACACCATATATTTT.